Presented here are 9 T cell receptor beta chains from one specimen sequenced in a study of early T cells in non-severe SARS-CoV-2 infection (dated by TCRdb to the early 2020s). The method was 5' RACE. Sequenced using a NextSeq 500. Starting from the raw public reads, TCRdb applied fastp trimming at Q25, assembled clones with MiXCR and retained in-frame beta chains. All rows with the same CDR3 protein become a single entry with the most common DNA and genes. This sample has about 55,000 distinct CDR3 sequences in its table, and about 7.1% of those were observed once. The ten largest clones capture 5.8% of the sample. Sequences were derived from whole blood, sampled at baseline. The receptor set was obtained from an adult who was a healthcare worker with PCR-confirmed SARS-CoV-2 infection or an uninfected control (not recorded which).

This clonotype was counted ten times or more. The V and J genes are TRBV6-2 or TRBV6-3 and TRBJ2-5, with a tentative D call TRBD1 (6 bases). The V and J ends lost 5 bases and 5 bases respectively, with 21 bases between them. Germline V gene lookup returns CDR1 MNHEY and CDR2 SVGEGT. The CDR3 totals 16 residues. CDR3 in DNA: TGTGCCAGCAGTCCGCTGGATTACAGGGTTGGGGAGACCCAGTACTTC. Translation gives CASSPLDYRVGETQYF.

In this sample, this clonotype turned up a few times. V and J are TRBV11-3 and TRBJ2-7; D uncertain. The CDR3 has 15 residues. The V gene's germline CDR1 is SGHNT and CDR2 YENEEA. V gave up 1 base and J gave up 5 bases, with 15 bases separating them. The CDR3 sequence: CASSLVPRPIHEQYF. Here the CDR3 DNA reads TGTGCCAGCAGCTTAGTGCCTAGGCCGATCCACGAGCAGTACTTC.

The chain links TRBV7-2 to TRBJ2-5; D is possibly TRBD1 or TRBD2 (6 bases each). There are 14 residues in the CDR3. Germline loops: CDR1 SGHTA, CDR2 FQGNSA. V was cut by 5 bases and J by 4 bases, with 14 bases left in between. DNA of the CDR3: TGTGCCAGCAGCCCCAGACCGGGGGCAGAGACCCAGTACTTC. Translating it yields CASSPRPGAETQYF.

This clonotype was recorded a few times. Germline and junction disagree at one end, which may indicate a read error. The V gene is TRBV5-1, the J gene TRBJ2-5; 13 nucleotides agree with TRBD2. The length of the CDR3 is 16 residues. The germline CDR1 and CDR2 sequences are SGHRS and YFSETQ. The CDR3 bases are TGCGCCAGCAGCGCCCCACCGGGACTAGCGGGACCGCATACGGACTTC. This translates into CASSAPPGLAGPHTDF.

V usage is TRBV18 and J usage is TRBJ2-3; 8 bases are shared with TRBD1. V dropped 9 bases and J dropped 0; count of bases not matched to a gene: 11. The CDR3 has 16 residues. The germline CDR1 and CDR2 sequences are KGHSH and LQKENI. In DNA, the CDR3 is TGTGCCAGTTTACCCCGGACAGGGTGGAGCACAGATACGCAGTATTTT. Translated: CASLPRTGWSTDTQYF.

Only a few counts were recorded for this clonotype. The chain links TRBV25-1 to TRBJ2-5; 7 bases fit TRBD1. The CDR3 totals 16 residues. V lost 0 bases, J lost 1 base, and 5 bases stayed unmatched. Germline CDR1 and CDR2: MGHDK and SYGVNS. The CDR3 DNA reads TGTGCCAGCAGTGAATATGTGAGGACAGGCCAAGAGACCCAGTACTTC. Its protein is CASSEYVRTGQETQYF.

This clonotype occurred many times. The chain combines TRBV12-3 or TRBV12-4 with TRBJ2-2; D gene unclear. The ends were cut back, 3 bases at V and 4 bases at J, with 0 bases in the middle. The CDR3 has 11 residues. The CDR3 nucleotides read TGTGCCAGCAGTTTCACCGGGGAGCTGTTTTTT. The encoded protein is CASSFTGELFF.

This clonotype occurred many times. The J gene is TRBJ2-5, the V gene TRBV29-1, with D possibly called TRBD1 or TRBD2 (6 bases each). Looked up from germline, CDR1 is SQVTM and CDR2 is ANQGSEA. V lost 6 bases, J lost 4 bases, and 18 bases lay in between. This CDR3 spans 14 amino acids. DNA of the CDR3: TGCAGCGTCGCCAAGGGGGGCCGGGGAGAGACCCAGTACTTC. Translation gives CSVAKGGRGETQYF.

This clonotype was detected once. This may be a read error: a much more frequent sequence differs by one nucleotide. CDR3 nucleotide sequence: TGTGCCAGCAGTAAACTAGCGGGGGACAATGAGCAGTTCTTC. Its translation: CASSKLAGDNEQFF. The V call is TRBV28, the J call TRBJ2-1; TRBD2 matches at 11 bases. CDR3 length equals 14 residues. After removal of 5 bases from V and 5 bases from J, the junction contained 2 bases not matched to a gene. CDR1 and CDR2 (germline): MDHEN, SYDVKM.